The clone carrying this T cell receptor (beta chain) was recorded at least ten times. The antigen remains unidentified. What was amplified from RNA transcripts were TCR beta CDR3 regions. The HTBI primer set served for first-round RT-PCR of the TCR CDR3. TCRdb re-called the multiplex PCR reads with MiXCR, one entry per CDR3 protein. The sample shows 300,000 to 450,000 distinct CDR3 sequences, roughly 18% of them seen only once. The cohort's ophthalmopathy patients, a group with duration under 3 months, had a Clinical Activity Score of at least 3 and a NOSPECS grade of at least 4. The sample comes from a study of T cells in Graves' hyperthyroidism and ophthalmopathy. Background on the study: Initial diagnosis, before any treatment, was when peripheral blood was collected.

Study-wide results and caveats: Ophthalmopathy was predicted by the model a median of approximately 6 months ahead of onset.

The receptor's source is a woman between 35 and 50 years old with Graves' ophthalmopathy. Source material: blood.

Written as DNA, the CDR3 is TGTGCCAGCAGCCCTGGACAGGAGGGGGTCTCCGAGCAGTACTTC. This sequence encodes CASSPGQEGVSEQYF. The rearrangement uses TRBV28 and TRBJ2-7, with D possibly TRBD1 on 7 matching bases. Germline lookup yields CDR1 MDHEN and CDR2 SYDVKM. There are 15 residues in the CDR3. Trimming removed 6 bases at V and 6 bases at J, with 21 bases between.